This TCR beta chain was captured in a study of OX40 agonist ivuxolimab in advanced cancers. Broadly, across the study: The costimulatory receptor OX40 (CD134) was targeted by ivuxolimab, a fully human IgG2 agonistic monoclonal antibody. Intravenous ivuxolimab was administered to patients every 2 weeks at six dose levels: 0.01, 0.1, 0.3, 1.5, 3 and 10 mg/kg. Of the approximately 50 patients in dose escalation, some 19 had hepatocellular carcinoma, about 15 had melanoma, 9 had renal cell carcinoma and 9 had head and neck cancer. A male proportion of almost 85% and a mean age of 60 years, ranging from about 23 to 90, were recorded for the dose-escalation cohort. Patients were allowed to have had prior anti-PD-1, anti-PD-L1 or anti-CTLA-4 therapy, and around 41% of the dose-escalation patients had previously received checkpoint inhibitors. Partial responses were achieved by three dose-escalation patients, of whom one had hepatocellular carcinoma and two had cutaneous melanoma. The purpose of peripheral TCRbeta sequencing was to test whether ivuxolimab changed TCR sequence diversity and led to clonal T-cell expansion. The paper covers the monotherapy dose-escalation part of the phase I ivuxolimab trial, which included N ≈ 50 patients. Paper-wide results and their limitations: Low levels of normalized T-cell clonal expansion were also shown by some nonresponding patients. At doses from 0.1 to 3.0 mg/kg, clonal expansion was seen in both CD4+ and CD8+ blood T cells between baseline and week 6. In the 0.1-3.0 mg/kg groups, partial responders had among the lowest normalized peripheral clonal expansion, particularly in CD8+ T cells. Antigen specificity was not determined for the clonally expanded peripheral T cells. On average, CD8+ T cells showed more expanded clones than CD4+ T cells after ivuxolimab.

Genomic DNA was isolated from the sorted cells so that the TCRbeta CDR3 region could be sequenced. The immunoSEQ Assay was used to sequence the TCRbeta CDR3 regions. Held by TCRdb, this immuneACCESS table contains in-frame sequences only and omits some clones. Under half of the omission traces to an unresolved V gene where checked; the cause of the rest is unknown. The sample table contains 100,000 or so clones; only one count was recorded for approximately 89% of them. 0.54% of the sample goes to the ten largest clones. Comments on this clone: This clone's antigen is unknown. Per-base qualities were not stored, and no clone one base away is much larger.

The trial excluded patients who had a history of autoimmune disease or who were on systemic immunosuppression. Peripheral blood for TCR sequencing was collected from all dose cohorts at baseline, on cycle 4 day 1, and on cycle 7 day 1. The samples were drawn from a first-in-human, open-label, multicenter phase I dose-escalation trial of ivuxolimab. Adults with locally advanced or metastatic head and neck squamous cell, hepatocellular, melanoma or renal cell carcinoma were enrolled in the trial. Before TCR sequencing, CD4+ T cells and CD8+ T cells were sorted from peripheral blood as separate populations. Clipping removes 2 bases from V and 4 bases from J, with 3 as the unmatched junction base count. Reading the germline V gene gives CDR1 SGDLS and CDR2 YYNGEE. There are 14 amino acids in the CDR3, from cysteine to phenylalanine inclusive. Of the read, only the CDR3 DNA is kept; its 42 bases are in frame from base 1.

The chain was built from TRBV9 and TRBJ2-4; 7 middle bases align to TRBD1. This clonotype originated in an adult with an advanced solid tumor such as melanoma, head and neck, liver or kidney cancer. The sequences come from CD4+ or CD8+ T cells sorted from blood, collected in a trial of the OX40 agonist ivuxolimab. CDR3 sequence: CASSVGTEKNIQYF. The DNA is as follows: TGTGCCAGCAGCGTTGGGACAGAGAAAAACATTCAGTACTTC. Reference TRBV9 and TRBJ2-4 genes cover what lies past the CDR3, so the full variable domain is DSGVTQTPKHLITATGQRVTLRCSPRSGDLSVYWYQQSLDQGLQFLIQYYNGEERAKGNILERFSAQQFPDLHSELNLSSLELGDSALYFCASSVGTEKNIQYFGAGTRLSVL.